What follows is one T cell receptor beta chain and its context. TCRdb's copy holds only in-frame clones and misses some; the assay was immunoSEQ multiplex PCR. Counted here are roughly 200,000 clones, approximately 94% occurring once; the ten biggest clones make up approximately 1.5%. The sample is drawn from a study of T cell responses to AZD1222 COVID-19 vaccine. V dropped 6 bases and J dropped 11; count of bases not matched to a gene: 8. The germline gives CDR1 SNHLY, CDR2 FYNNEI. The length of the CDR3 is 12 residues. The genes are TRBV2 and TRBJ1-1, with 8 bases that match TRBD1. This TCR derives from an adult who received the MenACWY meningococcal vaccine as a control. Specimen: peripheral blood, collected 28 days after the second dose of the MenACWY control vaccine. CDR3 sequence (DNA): TGTGCCAGCAGCCCCGACAGGGGAGAGGCTTTCTTT. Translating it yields CASSPDRGEAFF.